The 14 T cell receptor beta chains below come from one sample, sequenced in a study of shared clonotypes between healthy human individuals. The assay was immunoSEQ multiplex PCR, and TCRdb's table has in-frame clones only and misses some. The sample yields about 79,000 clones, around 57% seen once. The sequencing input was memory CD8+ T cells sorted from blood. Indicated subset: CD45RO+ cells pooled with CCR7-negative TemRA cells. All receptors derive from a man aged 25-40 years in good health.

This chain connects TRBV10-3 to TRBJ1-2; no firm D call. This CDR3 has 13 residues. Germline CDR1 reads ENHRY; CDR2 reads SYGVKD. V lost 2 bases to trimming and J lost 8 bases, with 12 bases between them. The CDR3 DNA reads TGTGCCATCAGTGAGAAGGGCGCCATCGGCTACACCTTC. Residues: CAISEKGAIGYTF.

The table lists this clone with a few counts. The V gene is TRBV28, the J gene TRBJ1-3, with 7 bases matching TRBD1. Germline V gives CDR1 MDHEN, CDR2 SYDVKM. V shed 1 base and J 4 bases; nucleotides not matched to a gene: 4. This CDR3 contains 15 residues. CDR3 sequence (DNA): TGTGCCAGCAGTTTATCGGAGACAGGGGGAAACACCATATATTTT. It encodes CASSLSETGGNTIYF.

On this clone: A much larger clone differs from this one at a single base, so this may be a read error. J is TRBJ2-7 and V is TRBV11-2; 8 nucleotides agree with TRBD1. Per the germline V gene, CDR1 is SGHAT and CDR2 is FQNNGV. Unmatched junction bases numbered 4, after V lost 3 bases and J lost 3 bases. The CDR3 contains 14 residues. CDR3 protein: CASSFGTGVYEQYF. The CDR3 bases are TGTGCCAGCAGCTTCGGGACAGGCGTCTACGAGCAGTACTTC. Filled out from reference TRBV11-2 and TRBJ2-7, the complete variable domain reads EAGVAQSPRYKIIEKRQSVAFWCNPISGHATLYWYQQILGQGPKLLIQFQNNGVVDDSQLPKDRFSAERLKGVDSTLKIQPAKLEDSAVYLCASSFGTGVYEQYFGPGTRLTVT.

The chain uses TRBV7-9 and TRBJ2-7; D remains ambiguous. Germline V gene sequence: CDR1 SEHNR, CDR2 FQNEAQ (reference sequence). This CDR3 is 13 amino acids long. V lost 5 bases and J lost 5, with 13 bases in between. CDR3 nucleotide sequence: TGTGCCAGCAGCCCTACGGAATCGGACGAGCAGTACTTC. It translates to CASSPTESDEQYF.

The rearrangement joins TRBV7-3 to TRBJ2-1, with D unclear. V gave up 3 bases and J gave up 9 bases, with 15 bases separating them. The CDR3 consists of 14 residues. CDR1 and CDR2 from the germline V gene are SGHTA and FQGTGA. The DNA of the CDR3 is TGTGCCAGCAGCTTTGGATACTTCACCTCTGAGCAGTTCTTC. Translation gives CASSFGYFTSEQFF.

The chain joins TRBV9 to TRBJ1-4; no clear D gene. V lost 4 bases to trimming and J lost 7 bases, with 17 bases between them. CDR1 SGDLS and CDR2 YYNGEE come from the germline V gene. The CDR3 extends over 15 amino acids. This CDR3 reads CASSPDPLKGEKLFF. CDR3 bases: TGTGCCAGCAGCCCGGACCCTTTGAAGGGTGAAAAACTGTTTTTT.

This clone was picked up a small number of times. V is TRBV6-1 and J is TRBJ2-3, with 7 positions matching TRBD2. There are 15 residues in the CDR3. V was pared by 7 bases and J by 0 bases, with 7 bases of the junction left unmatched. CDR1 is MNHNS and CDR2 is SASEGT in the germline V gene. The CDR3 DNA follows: TGTGCCAGCAAGCGCCAGACTAGCAGCACAGATACGCAGTATTTT. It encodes CASKRQTSSTDTQYF.

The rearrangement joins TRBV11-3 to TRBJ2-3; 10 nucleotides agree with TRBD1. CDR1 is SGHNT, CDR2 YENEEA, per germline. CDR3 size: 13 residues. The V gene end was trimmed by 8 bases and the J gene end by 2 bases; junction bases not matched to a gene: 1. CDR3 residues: CASGQGVTDTQYF. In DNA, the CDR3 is TGTGCCAGCGGACAGGGGGTCACAGATACGCAGTATTTT.

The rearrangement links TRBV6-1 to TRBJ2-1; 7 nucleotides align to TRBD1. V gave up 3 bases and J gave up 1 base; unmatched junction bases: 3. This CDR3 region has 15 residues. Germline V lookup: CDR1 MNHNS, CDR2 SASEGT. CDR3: CASSETGYSYNEQFF. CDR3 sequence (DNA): TGTGCCAGCAGTGAGACAGGGTATTCCTACAATGAGCAGTTCTTC.

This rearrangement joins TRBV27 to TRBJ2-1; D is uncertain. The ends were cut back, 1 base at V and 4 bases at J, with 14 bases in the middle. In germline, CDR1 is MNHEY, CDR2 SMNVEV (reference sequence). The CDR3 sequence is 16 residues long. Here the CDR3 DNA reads TGTGCCAGCAGTTTATATCTCAGCCCCGAATACAATGAGCAGTTCTTC. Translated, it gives CASSLYLSPEYNEQFF.

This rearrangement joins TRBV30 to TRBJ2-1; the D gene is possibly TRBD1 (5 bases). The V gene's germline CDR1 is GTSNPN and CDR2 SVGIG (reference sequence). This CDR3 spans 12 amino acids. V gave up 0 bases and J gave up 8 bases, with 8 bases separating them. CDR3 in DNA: TGTGCCTGGAGTGTCCCCAGGGATGAGCAGTTCTTC. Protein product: CAWSVPRDEQFF.

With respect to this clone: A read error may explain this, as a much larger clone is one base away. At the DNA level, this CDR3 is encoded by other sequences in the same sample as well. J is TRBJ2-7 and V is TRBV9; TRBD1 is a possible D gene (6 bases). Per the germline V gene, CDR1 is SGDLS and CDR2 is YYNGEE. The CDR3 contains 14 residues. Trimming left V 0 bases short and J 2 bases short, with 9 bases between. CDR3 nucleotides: TGTGCCAGCAGCGTAGGGCAGGGGACCTACGAGCAGTACTTC. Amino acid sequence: CASSVGQGTYEQYF.

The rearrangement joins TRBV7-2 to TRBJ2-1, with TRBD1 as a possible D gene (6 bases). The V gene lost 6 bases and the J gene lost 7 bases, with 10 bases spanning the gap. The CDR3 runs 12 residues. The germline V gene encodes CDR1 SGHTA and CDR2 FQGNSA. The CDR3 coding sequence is TGTGCCAGCAGTCAAGACAGGAATGAGCAGTTCTTC. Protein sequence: CASSQDRNEQFF.

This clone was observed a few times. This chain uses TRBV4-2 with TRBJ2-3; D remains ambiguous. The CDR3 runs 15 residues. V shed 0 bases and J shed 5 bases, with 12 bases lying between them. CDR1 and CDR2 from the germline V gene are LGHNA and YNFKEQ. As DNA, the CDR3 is TGTGCCAGCAGCCAAGACTCCGGTGAAAGAGATACGCAGTATTTT. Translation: CASSQDSGERDTQYF.